This T cell receptor (beta chain) was identified in a study of beta chain features in type 1 diabetes (dated by TCRdb to about 2018). About the investigation overall: Mean age, gender distribution, total cell number and subset yield did not differ between patients and healthy donors. A total of 85 million to 140 million sorted cells were examined across all samples, and the number of cells per subset was strongly correlated with RNA yield. The study compared the TCRB repertoires of sorted circulating CD4+ T cell subsets in recently diagnosed type 1 diabetes patients with those in matched healthy donors. Naive and central memory subsets were obtained from all 30 or so donors, but regulatory and stem cell-like memory subsets were isolated from only 8 patients and roughly eight healthy donors.

From each donor, a single peripheral blood sample of approximately 120 mL on average was drawn into heparinised tubes. Naive, central memory, regulatory and stem cell-like memory CD4+ T cells were sorted on a BD FACSAria II using a panel including CD45RO, CCR7, CD25, CD127, CD95 and CD27. All sorted populations exceeded 95% purity. PBMCs were separated immediately by Lymphoprep density gradient centrifugation and were stained directly, without being cultured. So that batch effects would be minimized, each experiment stained and sorted samples in pairs, pairing one healthy donor with one patient. The investigation overall reported the following: HLA sub-analyses involved small numbers of individuals, so any influence of HLA type on TCRB rearrangement remained unresolved. In all four CD4+ subsets, TCRB CDR3 length was moderately but significantly shorter in type 1 diabetes patients. Naive, central memory and regulatory TCRB repertoires appeared more similar among patients than among healthy donors. Shorter templates might have been favored by PCR, but patient and control samples were amplified and corrected together, so both groups would have been affected equally by any skew. Fewer insertions and more nucleotide deletions at VDJ recombination sites were observed in patients with type 1 diabetes, implying thymic rearrangement abnormalities. Sequencing cDNA rather than genomic DNA could over-represent highly expressing activated cells, although activation and CD3 levels did not differ between groups.

The V and J ends are trimmed by 5 bases and 2 bases, leaving 7 bases between them. CDR1 and CDR2 were assigned from the germline V gene as MDHEN and SYDVKM. The CDR3 runs 12 amino acids, cysteine and phenylalanine included. Just the 36-base CDR3 DNA is kept, in frame starting at base 1. There are a few counts of this clone. This receptor's antigen is unknown. There are no base qualities to consult, and no much larger clone falls within one base. The High Capacity cDNA Reverse Transcription Kit was used to reverse transcribe all of the isolated RNA, meaning that expressed TCRB transcripts were what got sequenced. Deep immunoSEQ sequencing was performed on naive, central memory and regulatory T cell samples, with an average of around 3.4 million total reads per sample. Sorted cells were lysed in RLT buffer and RNA was extracted with DNase-treated RNeasy Micro or Mini kits, depending on cell number. To prevent cross-contamination, each cell subset was processed individually, whereas patient and healthy donor samples were processed jointly. Using the immunoSEQ multiplex PCR, TCRB sequences were amplified from cDNA into 87-bp fragments spanning the CDR3 region. Amplicons were sequenced on the Illumina HiSeq platform. In the source study's methods: Synthetic template baselines were used to correct PCR bias computationally, reads within Hamming distance 2 were collapsed together, and singletons that could not be merged were discarded. Reads were aligned against IMGT so that V, D and J genes, CDR3 length and insertions or deletions at six rearrangement sites could be assigned. Within each subset, clonotype counts were normalized to the number of sorted cells before true diversity and Gini coefficients were calculated with the tcR R package. The overlap coefficient, calculated on TCRB nucleotide sequences, was used to quantify repertoire sharing. Out-of-frame TCRB sequences from naive cells were analyzed to stand in for the pre-selection repertoire. Held by TCRdb, this immuneACCESS table contains in-frame sequences only and omits some clones. Under half of the omission traces to an unresolved V gene where checked; the cause of the rest is unknown. Clonal size and the V and J genes are those of that table, whereas D and trimming came from the DNA. The sample table records around 300,000 clones; 9.5% to 11% of these occur just once. The ten largest make up under 0.02% of the sample.

Sequenced material: naive CD4+ T cells from blood. The cell subset or site label here, explained by the study, means: true naive CD4+ T cells. Recombination linked TRBV28 to TRBJ2-7, with an unclear D gene assignment. The origin of this receptor is a woman under 40 in good health. The CDR3 sequence is CASSDTTYEQYF. The nucleotide sequence reads as follows: TGTGCCAGCAGTGACACCACCTACGAGCAGTACTTC.